This TCR beta chain was retrieved from a study of naive CD8 T cells in extremely preterm neonates. Overall study results and limits: Preterm CDR3s were shorter than older groups', with fewer N additions and less trimming.

To note about this clone: Its target is unknown.

Sequencing was performed with immunoSEQ multiplex PCR; in TCRdb, only in-frame clones are kept and a portion is missing. In the table there are some 5,700 clones, nearly 98% of which are singletons. The V and J ends lost 4 bases and 9 bases, in that order; junction bases with no gene match: 12. The CDR3 is 15 amino acids. Germline CDR1 reads SGHNT; CDR2 reads YYREEE (reference sequence). The specimen sequenced was naive CD8+ T cells from blood. V usage is TRBV5-4 and J usage is TRBJ2-1; TRBD2 matches 8 bases. This clonotype was obtained from a human donor in good health. This chain's CDR3 is CASSHSGSRGSEQFF. The CDR3 DNA sequence: TGTGCCAGCAGCCACAGCGGGAGTAGGGGGAGTGAGCAGTTCTTC.